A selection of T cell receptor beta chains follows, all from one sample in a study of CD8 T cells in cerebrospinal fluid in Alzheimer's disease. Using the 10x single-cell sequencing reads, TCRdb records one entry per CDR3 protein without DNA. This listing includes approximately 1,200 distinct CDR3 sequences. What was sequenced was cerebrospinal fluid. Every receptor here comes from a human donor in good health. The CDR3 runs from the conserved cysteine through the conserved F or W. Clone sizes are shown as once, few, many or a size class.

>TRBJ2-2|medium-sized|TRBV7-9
CASSPGRDYLGELFF
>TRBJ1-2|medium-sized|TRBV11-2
CASSLSKGVIYGYTF
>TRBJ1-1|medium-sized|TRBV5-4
CASSLKVTTEAFF
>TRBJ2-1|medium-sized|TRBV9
CASSVVGGNNEQFF
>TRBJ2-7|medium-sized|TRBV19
CASSNTGGAYEQYF
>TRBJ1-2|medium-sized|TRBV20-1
CSGSGGNGYTF
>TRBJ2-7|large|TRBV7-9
CASSLDRDEQYF
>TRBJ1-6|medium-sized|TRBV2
CASSEVIHSPLHF
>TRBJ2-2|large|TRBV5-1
CASSSQGAPGTGELFF
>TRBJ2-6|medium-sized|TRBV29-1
CSVEVGTGANVLTF
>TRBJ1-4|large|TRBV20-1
CSAREQLLNEKLFF
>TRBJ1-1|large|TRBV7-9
CASPPKGVNTEAFF